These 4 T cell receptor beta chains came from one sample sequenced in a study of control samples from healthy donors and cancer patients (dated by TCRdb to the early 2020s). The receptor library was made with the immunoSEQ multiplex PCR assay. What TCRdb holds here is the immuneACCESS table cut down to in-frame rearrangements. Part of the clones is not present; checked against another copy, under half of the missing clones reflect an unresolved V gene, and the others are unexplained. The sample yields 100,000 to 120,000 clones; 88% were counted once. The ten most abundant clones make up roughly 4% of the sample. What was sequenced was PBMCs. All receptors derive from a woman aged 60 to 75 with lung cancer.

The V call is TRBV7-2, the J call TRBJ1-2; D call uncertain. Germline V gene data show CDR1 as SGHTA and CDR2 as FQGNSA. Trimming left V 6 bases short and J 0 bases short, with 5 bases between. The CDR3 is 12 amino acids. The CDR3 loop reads CASRETNYGYTF. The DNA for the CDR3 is TGTGCCAGCAGAGAAACTAACTATGGCTACACCTTC.

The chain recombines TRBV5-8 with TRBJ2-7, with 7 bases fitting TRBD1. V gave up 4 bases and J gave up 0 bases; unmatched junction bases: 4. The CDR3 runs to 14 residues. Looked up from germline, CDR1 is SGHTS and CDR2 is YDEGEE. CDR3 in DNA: TGTGCCAGCAGCGGACAGGAGAGCTCCTACGAGCAGTACTTC. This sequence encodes CASSGQESSYEQYF.

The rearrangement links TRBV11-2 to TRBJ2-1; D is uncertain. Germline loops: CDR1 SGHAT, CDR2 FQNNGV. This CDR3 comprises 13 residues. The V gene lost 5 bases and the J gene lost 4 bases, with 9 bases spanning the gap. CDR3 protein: CASSQAAYNEQFF. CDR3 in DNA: TGTGCCAGCAGCCAGGCCGCATACAATGAGCAGTTCTTC.

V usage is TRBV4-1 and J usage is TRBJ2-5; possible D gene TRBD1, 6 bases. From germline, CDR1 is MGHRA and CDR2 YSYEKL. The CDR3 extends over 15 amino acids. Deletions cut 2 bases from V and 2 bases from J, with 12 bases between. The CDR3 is CASSQRFGQQETQYF. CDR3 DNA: TGCGCCAGCAGCCAACGATTCGGACAGCAAGAGACCCAGTACTTC.